The rows below give T cell receptor beta chains drawn from one sample of a study of blood T cell repertoires in COVID-19. Sequenced by immunoSEQ multiplex PCR; TCRdb stores in-frame clones only, minus some. The table includes around 280,000 clones, roughly 90% detected once. Specimen: PBMCs or T cells enriched from blood (not recorded which). These receptors were taken from a woman aged 40 to 50 who had recovered from COVID-19. CDR3s include the opening cysteine and the closing phenylalanine or tryptophan. Each record gives: CDR3 length, J gene, V gene, D gene, clone size, CDR3 protein, CDR3 DNA. A D gene is named only where the DNA matches it firmly. The listing skips clone size in some rows; elsewhere it reads once, few, many or a size class.

13	TRBJ1-1	TRBV10-3	NA	NA	CAIRKTGNTEAFF	TGTGCCATCAGGAAGACAGGGAACACTGAAGCTTTCTTT
13	TRBJ1-4	TRBV7-2	TRBD1	NA	CASSRDRGEKLFF	TGTGCCAGCAGCCGGGACAGGGGAGAAAAACTGTTTTTT
14	TRBJ1-4	TRBV15	NA	NA	CATSRGQANEKLFF	TGTGCCACCAGCAGAGGACAGGCTAATGAAAAACTGTTTTTT
12	TRBJ2-4	TRBV5-5	NA	few	CASRAPGHGQYF	TGTGCCAGCAGGGCTCCGGGACACGGTCAGTACTTC
15	TRBJ1-2	TRBV5-1	NA	once	CASSLGHGRGYGYTF	TGCGCCAGCAGCTTGGGTCACGGCAGGGGCTATGGCTACACCTTC
14	TRBJ2-3	TRBV2	NA	NA	CASSSTRNTDTQYF	TGTGCCAGCTCTTCGACTAGAAATACAGATACGCAGTATTTT
16	TRBJ1-1	TRBV18	TRBD1	NA	CASPPGQGAMNTEAFF	TGTGCCAGCCCTCCGGGACAGGGGGCGATGAACACTGAAGCTTTCTTT
18	TRBJ2-2	TRBV7-2	TRBD2	NA	CASSFVLAGTFNTGELFF	TGTGCCAGCAGCTTCGTCCTAGCGGGTACCTTCAACACCGGGGAGCTGTTTTTT
14	TRBJ2-7	TRBV27	NA	once	CASSLTGLPYEQYF	TGTGCCAGCAGTTTAACAGGGTTGCCCTACGAGCAGTACTTC
14	TRBJ1-2	TRBV7-9	TRBD1	once	CASSLAGQGHGYTF	TGTGCCAGCAGCTTAGCGGGACAGGGTCATGGCTACACCTTC
12	TRBJ2-3	TRBV6-2/TRBV6-3	NA	NA	CASSYSAGSQYF	TGTGCCAGCAGTTACTCGGCGGGATCGCAGTATTTT
13	TRBJ2-7	TRBV15	TRBD1	NA	CATSRDRGPAQYF	TGTGCCACCAGTAGGGACAGGGGACCGGCGCAGTACTTC
16	TRBJ2-5	TRBV11-2	NA	NA	CASGHPGGATGETQYF	TGTGCCAGCGGACATCCCGGGGGAGCCACCGGGGAGACCCAGTACTTC
14	TRBJ2-7	TRBV7-2	NA	NA	CASSLVAGQREQYF	TGTGCCAGCAGCTTAGTCGCAGGGCAACGTGAGCAGTACTTC
20	TRBJ1-6	TRBV21-1	NA	NA	CASSKARQVYNESYNSPLHF	TGTGCCAGCAGCAAAGCTCGTCAGGTGTATAACGAGTCCTATAATTCACCCCTCCACTTT
13	TRBJ2-5	TRBV19	NA	NA	CASSIARQETQYF	TGTGCCAGTAGTATTGCCCGGCAAGAGACCCAGTACTTC
15	TRBJ1-2	TRBV3-1/TRBV3-2	TRBD1	once	CASSSWDRGNYGYTF	TGTGCCAGCAGCTCATGGGACAGGGGGAACTATGGCTACACCTTC
15	TRBJ2-7	TRBV7-2	TRBD1	NA	CASSLAPQGAYEQYF	TGTGCCAGCAGCTTAGCGCCACAGGGGGCATACGAGCAGTACTTC
16	TRBJ1-4	TRBV5-1	NA	NA	CASSRAGAATNEKLFF	TGCGCCAGCAGCCGTGCGGGGGCAGCAACTAATGAAAAACTGTTTTTT
15	TRBJ1-1	TRBV14	NA	NA	CASSTRQVPGTEAFF	TGTGCCAGCAGCACCCGACAGGTTCCGGGCACTGAAGCTTTCTTT
14	TRBJ1-2	TRBV19	TRBD1	NA	CASSPGQAHYGYTF	TGTGCCAGTAGCCCGGGACAGGCGCACTATGGCTACACCTTC
18	TRBJ2-6	TRBV19	NA	NA	CASSPQARYLSGANVLTF	TGTGCCAGTAGTCCCCAGGCAAGATATCTCTCTGGGGCCAACGTCCTGACTTTC
12	TRBJ1-2	TRBV3-1/TRBV3-2	NA	NA	CASSFTGYGYTF	TGTGCCAGCAGCTTCACAGGCTATGGCTACACCTTC
17	TRBJ2-5	TRBV4-1	NA	few	CASSQGVQAGLEETQYF	TGCGCCAGCAGCCAAGGGGTCCAGGCGGGCTTAGAAGAGACCCAGTACTTC
15	TRBJ1-2	TRBV6-5	NA	NA	CASSPPGRATYGYTF	TGTGCCAGCAGTCCCCCCGGCAGGGCGACGTATGGCTACACCTTC
13	TRBJ1-1	TRBV2	NA	NA	CASSATWNTEAFF	TGTGCCAGCAGCGCAACATGGAACACTGAAGCTTTCTTT
16	TRBJ1-2	TRBV5-4	NA	NA	CASSRPGTRIGSGYTF	TGTGCCAGCAGCCGGCCCGGGACACGTATTGGGTCTGGCTACACCTTC
13	TRBJ1-1	TRBV4-1	NA	once	CASSQVVNTEAFF	TGCGCCAGCAGCCAAGTAGTGAACACTGAAGCTTTCTTT
15	TRBJ1-2	TRBV18	TRBD1	NA	CASSPRQGRNYGYTF	TGTGCCAGCTCACCCCGACAGGGCCGCAACTATGGCTACACCTTC
12	TRBJ2-7	TRBV2	NA	NA	CAGEPLAPEQYF	TGTGCCGGCGAACCGTTAGCCCCCGAGCAGTACTTC
14	TRBJ2-5	TRBV9	TRBD2	NA	CASSASGTRETQYF	TGTGCCAGCAGCGCCTCCGGGACTAGAGAGACCCAGTACTTC
13	TRBJ1-6	TRBV4-1	NA	NA	CASSQDSDSPLHF	TGCGCCAGCAGCCAAGATAGCGATTCACCCCTCCACTTT
19	TRBJ2-2	TRBV7-9	TRBD1	once	CASSSTIRDRVWNTGELFF	TGTGCCAGCAGCTCAACAATCCGGGACAGGGTTTGGAACACCGGGGAGCTGTTTTTT
15	TRBJ2-7	TRBV5-4	NA	NA	CASSLATRGSREQYF	TGTGCCAGCAGCTTGGCCACCAGGGGAAGTCGGGAGCAGTACTTC
14	TRBJ2-1	TRBV4-2	TRBD1	NA	CASSQGGRGNEQFF	TGTGCCAGCAGCCAAGGCGGCAGGGGGAATGAGCAGTTCTTC
15	TRBJ1-4	TRBV2	TRBD1	NA	CASRLTGTDNEKLFF	TGTGCCAGCAGACTAACCGGGACAGATAATGAAAAACTGTTTTTT
13	TRBJ1-3	TRBV15	NA	NA	CATSRDIGNTIYF	TGTGCCACCAGCAGAGATATTGGAAACACCATATATTTT
16	TRBJ2-5	TRBV6-5	TRBD1	NA	CASSYSGQGGMKTQYF	TGTGCCAGCAGTTACTCGGGACAGGGGGGTATGAAGACCCAGTACTTC
13	TRBJ2-7	TRBV7-3	NA	NA	CASSLSQSYEQYF	TGTGCCAGCAGCTTAAGCCAGTCCTACGAGCAGTACTTC
11	TRBJ2-5	TRBV12-3/TRBV12-4	NA	NA	CASLREETQYF	TGTGCCAGCCTCAGGGAAGAGACCCAGTACTTC
17	TRBJ2-2	TRBV29-1	TRBD2	few	CSVVPSGGRTNTGELFF	TGCAGCGTTGTCCCTAGCGGGGGCCGGACGAACACCGGGGAGCTGTTTTTT
13	TRBJ1-2	TRBV5-4	TRBD1	NA	CASSLGGTGGYTF	TGTGCCAGCAGCTTGGGGGGGACAGGTGGCTACACCTTC
12	TRBJ1-2	TRBV29-1	NA	NA	CSDGRANYGYTF	TGCAGCGACGGGCGGGCTAACTATGGCTACACCTTC
15	TRBJ1-1	TRBV3-1/TRBV3-2	NA	NA	CASSRDSPGYTEAFF	TGTGCCAGCAGCCGCGACAGCCCAGGATACACTGAAGCTTTCTTT
15	TRBJ2-2	TRBV4-1	NA	NA	CASSQDHPGAGELFF	TGCGCCAGCAGCCAAGATCACCCAGGGGCCGGGGAGCTGTTTTTT
14	TRBJ1-6	TRBV6-5	TRBD1	NA	CASSYRQGASPLHF	TGTGCCAGCAGTTATCGACAGGGTGCTTCACCCCTCCACTTT
19	TRBJ2-2	TRBV5-6	NA	NA	CASSRPNFAGGLNTGELFF	TGTGCCAGCAGCCGACCGAATTTTGCAGGGGGACTGAACACCGGGGAGCTGTTTTTT
12	TRBJ2-7	TRBV3-1/TRBV3-2	NA	NA	CASSQSSYEQYF	TGTGCCAGCAGCCAGAGCTCCTACGAGCAGTACTTC
14	TRBJ2-3	TRBV10-2	NA	NA	CASRLVTITDTQYF	TGCGCCAGCAGATTGGTAACTATCACAGATACGCAGTATTTT
13	TRBJ1-1	TRBV7-2	NA	NA	CASSLNLPLEAFF	TGTGCCAGCAGCTTAAATTTGCCACTTGAAGCTTTCTTT
14	TRBJ1-6	TRBV3-1/TRBV3-2	TRBD1	NA	CASSKMGTDSPLHF	TGTGCCAGCAGTAAGATGGGGACAGATTCACCCCTCCACTTT
15	TRBJ1-2	TRBV19	NA	NA	CASSIDRRDIYGYTF	TGTGCCAGTAGTATAGACCGCCGGGACATCTATGGCTACACCTTC
14	TRBJ2-7	TRBV7-2	TRBD2	once	CASSWIAGVNEQYF	TGTGCCAGCAGCTGGATAGCGGGAGTTAACGAGCAGTACTTC
13	TRBJ2-7	TRBV18	TRBD1	few	CASSPGQYYEQYF	TGTGCCAGCTCACCGGGACAGTACTACGAGCAGTACTTC
14	TRBJ1-1	TRBV20-1	NA	once	CSASSARGDTEAFF	TGCAGTGCTAGTTCGGCCAGGGGAGACACTGAAGCTTTCTTT
14	TRBJ1-1	TRBV3-1/TRBV3-2	NA	NA	CASSQRDRYTEAFF	TGTGCCAGCAGCCAGCGGGACCGATACACTGAAGCTTTCTTT
14	TRBJ1-2	TRBV25-1	NA	NA	CASSDSTGPYGYTF	TGTGCCAGCAGTGATTCGACAGGCCCCTATGGCTACACCTTC